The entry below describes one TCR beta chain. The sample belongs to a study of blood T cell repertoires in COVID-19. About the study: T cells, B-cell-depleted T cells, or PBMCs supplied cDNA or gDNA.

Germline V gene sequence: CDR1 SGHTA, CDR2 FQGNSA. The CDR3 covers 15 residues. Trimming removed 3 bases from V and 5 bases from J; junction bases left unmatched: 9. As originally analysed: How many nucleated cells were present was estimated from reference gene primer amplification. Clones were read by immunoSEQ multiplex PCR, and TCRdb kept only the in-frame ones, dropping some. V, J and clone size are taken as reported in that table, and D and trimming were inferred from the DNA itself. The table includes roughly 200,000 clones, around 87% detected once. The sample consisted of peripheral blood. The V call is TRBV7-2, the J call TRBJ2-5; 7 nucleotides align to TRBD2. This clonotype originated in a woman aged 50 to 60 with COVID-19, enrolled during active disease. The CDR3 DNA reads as TGTGCCAGCAGCTTGGTGGGGAGGGGTGGGGAGACCCAGTACTTC. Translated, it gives CASSLVGRGGETQYF.